The following is a TCR beta chain sequence with its context. What it binds is unknown. TCRdb processed the RT-PCR reads anew with MiXCR; each CDR3 protein has one entry. The sample lists about 520,000 distinct CDR3 sequences, about 25% occurring once. This record comes from a study of response to subunit inactivated influenza vaccine. Notes on the study in general: Few additional T cells are recruited per seasonal influenza vaccination, authors suggested.

V was pared by 6 bases and J by 4 bases, with 11 bases between. The CDR3 loop spans 13 amino acids. Sequenced here: CD4+ T cells sorted from PBMCs, sampled 4 to 6 days after vaccination. This sequence joins TRBV12-3 or TRBV12-4 and TRBJ2-3; D is undetermined. This TCR was recovered from a man aged 45 to 65 who received an inactivated influenza vaccine. CDR3 loop: CASSLRWADTQYF. Here the CDR3 DNA reads TGTGCCAGCAGCCTAAGATGGGCAGATACGCAGTATTTT.